One and the same sample provided the 27 T cell receptor beta chains below, sequenced in a study of T-cell memory formation after mild COVID-19 (dated by TCRdb to the early 2020s). To prepare the library, 5' RACE was applied. TCRdb lists the instrument as Illumina NovaSeq 6000. The public reads were run again by TCRdb, first through fastp at Q25 and then through MiXCR, and only productive beta chains were kept. One record per CDR3 amino acid sequence lists the most common genes and DNA. The sample table contains approximately 150,000 distinct CDR3 sequences; only one count was recorded for about a fifth of them. 2% to 2.5% of the sample comes from the top ten. Sequenced: PBMCs or a T cell subset sorted from them (not recorded which). The source of these receptors is an adult woman who had mild COVID-19 (a few samples of this study predate the infection). The sample titles of this study are shuffled in the database, so cell type and time point are left out; the donor was told from shared clones.

V usage is TRBV20-1 and J usage is TRBJ2-1, with 7 positions matching TRBD1. With V trimmed by 3 bases and J by 7 bases, 6 bases remained unmatched. The CDR3 length is 13 residues. Germline assignment: CDR1 DFQATT and CDR2 SNEGSKA (reference sequence). The CDR3: CSARGTDGNEQFF. CDR3 DNA: TGCAGTGCTAGGGGGACAGACGGGAATGAGCAGTTCTTC.

V and J are TRBV5-1 and TRBJ2-2; 8 nucleotides align to TRBD1. The germline V gene encodes CDR1 SGHRS and CDR2 YFSETQ. The CDR3 has 15 residues. V was clipped by 7 bases and J by 2 bases; unmatched bases: 7. CDR3 in DNA: TGCGCCAGCGATCCGACAGGGGTAAACACCGGGGAGCTGTTTTTT. Its protein product is CASDPTGVNTGELFF.

This clonotype has more than one count but fewer than ten. The CDR3 region is CAISVAGDTGELFF. The CDR3 DNA reads TGTGCCATCAGTGTAGCGGGGGACACCGGGGAGCTGTTTTTT. V usage is TRBV10-3 and J usage is TRBJ2-2; 9 bases map to TRBD2. V shed 4 bases, J shed 3 bases, and the junction held 0 bases outside the gene matches. Per germline, CDR1 ENHRY and CDR2 SYGVKD. CDR3 length equals 14 residues.

V and J are TRBV20-1 and TRBJ2-7; no reliable D call. The germline V and J ends were trimmed by 5 bases and 2 bases, with 10 bases remaining between them. Germline CDR1 DFQATT, CDR2 SNEGSKA (reference sequence). The CDR3 spans 12 residues. The CDR3 DNA is TGCAGTGCTGGCAGGCCTACCTACGAGCAGTACTTC. Translating it yields CSAGRPTYEQYF.

This chain links TRBV4-1 with TRBJ2-7, with 9 bases that match TRBD2. V lost 3 bases and J lost 2; bases outside the gene matches: 5. CDR3 length: 15 residues. Germline CDR1 MGHRA, CDR2 YSYEKL. DNA for the CDR3: TGCGCCAGCAGCCAGCCAGTAGCGGGAGCCTACGAGCAGTACTTC. This gives the protein CASSQPVAGAYEQYF.

V usage is TRBV12-3 or TRBV12-4 and J usage is TRBJ1-5; a possible D gene is TRBD1 (6 bases). V was clipped by 6 bases and J by 4 bases, with 10 bases between them. This CDR3 spans 13 amino acids. CDR3 bases: TGTGCCAGCAGATGGGGGGCGAATCAGCCCCAGCATTTT. Amino acid sequence: CASRWGANQPQHF.

This clonotype was picked up a small number of times. J is TRBJ2-5 and V is TRBV6-5; 7 bases align to TRBD2. Germline V CDR1 and CDR2: MNHEY, SVGAGI. The length of the CDR3 is 15 residues. The V and J ends lost 0 bases and 5 bases, in that order; junction bases with no gene match: 6. The CDR3 spells CASSYSTGGWETQYF. The CDR3 DNA is TGTGCCAGCAGTTACTCCACCGGGGGGTGGGAGACCCAGTACTTC.

This clonotype was seen a handful of times. This CDR3 reads CASSVMASDTQYF. Here the CDR3 DNA reads TGCGCCAGCAGTGTTATGGCTTCAGATACGCAGTATTTT. The chain has TRBV5-1 and TRBJ2-3; D is undetermined. The germline V and J ends were trimmed by 5 bases and 4 bases, with 11 bases remaining between them. The germline V gene encodes CDR1 SGHRS and CDR2 YFSETQ. The CDR3 runs to 13 residues.

This clonotype was recorded a few times. The chain carries TRBV25-1 and TRBJ2-3; 7 bases align to TRBD2. The CDR3 length is 14 residues. The V segment lost 3 bases and the J segment 6 bases; nucleotides outside the gene matches: 6. The germline V gene has CDR1 MGHDK and CDR2 SYGVNS. The CDR3 region has the DNA TGTGCCAGCAGTGAGAGGGGAGGGTCGGATACGCAGTATTTT. The encoded protein is CASSERGGSDTQYF.

This clonotype was counted only a few times. The genes are TRBV15 and TRBJ2-7; 8 bases match TRBD2. Per the germline V gene, CDR1 is LNHNV and CDR2 is YYDKDF (reference sequence). The CDR3 consists of 16 residues. V shed 1 base and J 5 bases; nucleotides not matched to a gene: 10. This chain's CDR3 is CATSRALRGGTNEQYF. In DNA, the CDR3 is TGTGCCACCAGCAGAGCCTTACGGGGGGGCACCAACGAGCAGTACTTC.

This clonotype was observed at least ten times. The V call is TRBV5-1, the J call TRBJ1-1, with a weak D call TRBD1 (5 bases). V was cut by 0 bases and J by 5 bases, with 14 bases left in between. CDR1 SGHRS and CDR2 YFSETQ come from the germline V gene. The CDR3 has 15 residues. The CDR3 loop is CASSLETGTLTEAFF. CDR3 bases: TGCGCCAGCAGCTTGGAGACCGGGACGTTGACTGAAGCTTTCTTT.

This clonotype was found a few times. This chain uses TRBV5-1 with TRBJ1-3; no firm D call. V lost 0 bases to trimming and J lost 0 bases, with 7 bases between them. The CDR3 is 15 residues long. Looked up from germline, CDR1 is SGHRS and CDR2 is YFSETQ. CDR3 in amino acids: CASSLEPLSGNTIYF. The CDR3 DNA follows: TGCGCCAGCAGCTTGGAGCCCCTCTCTGGAAACACCATATATTTT.

The chain joins TRBV27 to TRBJ2-4, with D possibly matching TRBD2 (6 bases). There are 14 residues in the CDR3. V was shortened by 6 bases and J by 6 bases, with 15 bases between the two germline ends. CDR1 is MNHEY and CDR2 is SMNVEV in the germline V gene (reference sequence). The CDR3 bases are TGTGCCAGCAGCCCCCATGGGGGACTAAACATTCAGTACTTC. Translation: CASSPHGGLNIQYF.

A few counts support this clonotype. The chain joins TRBV24-1 to TRBJ2-7; TRBD1 aligns across 8 bases. CDR1 is KGHDR and CDR2 is SFDVKD in the germline V gene. CDR3 length equals 15 residues. J gave up 2 bases and V 4 bases, and 6 bases lay outside the gene matches. In nucleotides, the CDR3 is TGTGCCACCAGTGACCCGACAGGGGCGGCCTACGAGCAGTACTTC. The encoded protein is CATSDPTGAAYEQYF.

V is TRBV7-9 and J is TRBJ2-7; D unresolved. This CDR3 is 15 amino acids long. The germline V gene has CDR1 SEHNR and CDR2 FQNEAQ (reference sequence). Between the trimmed V and J ends, which lost 2 bases and 0 bases, there was a span of 11 bases. The CDR3 DNA sequence: TGTGCCAGCAGCTTATCGAGCAGGAACTCCTACGAGCAGTACTTC. It encodes CASSLSSRNSYEQYF.

The chain employs TRBV29-1 and TRBJ2-7; the D is unclear. The CDR3 contains 12 residues. CDR1 and CDR2 from the germline V gene are SQVTM and ANQGSEA. V lost 4 bases and J 2 bases, leaving 9 bases between the germline ends. CDR3 residues: CSVVGSAYEQYF. The CDR3, as DNA: TGCAGCGTTGTTGGCAGCGCCTACGAGCAGTACTTC.

This clonotype was observed a handful of times. The V gene is TRBV29-1, the J gene TRBJ2-5; D is perhaps TRBD1 (5 bases). The V gene's germline CDR1 is SQVTM and CDR2 ANQGSEA. The CDR3 has 12 amino acids. Trimming removed 4 bases at V and 1 base at J, with 7 bases between. DNA of the CDR3: TGCAGCGTTGGAACAGGCCAAGAGACCCAGTACTTC. This sequence encodes CSVGTGQETQYF.

This clonotype was detected a few times. The CDR3 nucleotides are TGTGCCAGCAGCGGGGACAGGGCACAGCCCCAGCATTTT. It yields the protein CASSGDRAQPQHF. The J gene is TRBJ1-5, the V gene TRBV6-5; 9 bases agree with TRBD1. The CDR3 extends over 13 amino acids. Germline V gives CDR1 MNHEY, CDR2 SVGAGI. With V trimmed by 6 bases and J by 7 bases, 4 bases remained unmatched.

This clonotype has a handful of counts. One end of the junction does not line up with germline, which may come from a read error. CDR3 sequence reads: CASSLASGWDGYTF. CDR3 DNA sequence: TGTGCCAGCAGCTTAGCATCAGGGTGGGATGGCTACACCTTC. The V call is TRBV12-3 or TRBV12-4, the J call TRBJ1-2, with D possibly TRBD1 on 5 matching bases. The CDR3 extends over 14 amino acids.

This clonotype was detected only a few times. The gene calls are TRBV20-1 and TRBJ2-1; D is tentatively TRBD1 or TRBD2 (5 bases each). Germline CDR1 is DFQATT and CDR2 is SNEGSKA (reference sequence). Trimming stripped 5 bases from V and 2 bases from J, with 16 bases between. CDR3 length: 15 amino acids. The CDR3 reads CSAPPGSDTYNEQFF. The CDR3 DNA reads as TGCAGTGCTCCCCCGGGGTCGGACACCTACAATGAGCAGTTCTTC.

The chain couples TRBV7-9 to TRBJ2-5, with a possible D match to TRBD1 (6 bases). This CDR3 contains 15 residues. Germline lookup yields CDR1 SEHNR and CDR2 FQNEAQ (reference sequence). V gave up 5 bases and J gave up 5 bases, with 18 bases separating them. CDR3 sequence (DNA): TGTGCCAGCAGCGCACAGGGTGTGTTCCACGAGACCCAGTACTTC. This sequence encodes CASSAQGVFHETQYF.

This clonotype was observed a few times. J is TRBJ1-1 and V is TRBV5-1; TRBD1 might be the D (5 bases). V lost 3 bases to trimming and J lost 0 bases, with 12 bases between them. The CDR3 spans 15 residues. The germline CDR1 and CDR2 sequences are SGHRS and YFSETQ. CDR3 residues: CASSWLGTVNTEAFF. In nucleotides, the CDR3 is TGCGCCAGCAGCTGGCTAGGGACGGTGAACACTGAAGCTTTCTTT.

The chain joins TRBV29-1 to TRBJ2-2, with D possibly matching TRBD1 (7 bases). Trimming took off 7 bases at V and 13 bases at J, with 16 bases between the two ends. CDR3 length: 11 amino acids. The germline V gene has CDR1 SQVTM and CDR2 ANQGSEA. The CDR3 sequence is CSAGATGWLFF. Written as DNA, the CDR3 is TGCAGCGCGGGGGCGACAGGGTGGCTGTTTTTT.

Only a few counts were recorded for this clonotype. The rearrangement links TRBV19 to TRBJ2-3; TRBD2 matches at 9 bases. J gave up 5 bases and V 6 bases, and 3 bases lay outside the gene matches. There are 13 residues in the CDR3. Germline-derived CDR1 and CDR2 are LNHDA and SQIVND (reference sequence). The CDR3 loop is CASREREVDTQYF. CDR3 sequence (DNA): TGTGCCAGTAGGGAGCGGGAGGTAGATACGCAGTATTTT.

V is TRBV5-1 and J is TRBJ2-1; 7 bases are a match to TRBD2. The germline gives CDR1 SGHRS, CDR2 YFSETQ. The length of the CDR3 is 14 residues. Trimming cost V 4 bases and J 11 bases; bases outside gene matches: 12. In DNA form, the CDR3 reads TGCGCCAGCAGCCCGGGCCCCGGGACTACACAGCAGTTCTTC. Translated, it gives CASSPGPGTTQQFF.

The CDR3 coding sequence is TGTGCCAGCAGTTCTGAGGACGGGGTTCAGGGCAATGAGCAGTTCTTC. This sequence encodes CASSSEDGVQGNEQFF. The V gene is TRBV25-1, the J gene TRBJ2-1; possibly TRBD1 or TRBD2 for D (5 bases each). V was pared by 5 bases and J by 6 bases, with 20 bases between. There are 16 residues in the CDR3. Germline CDR1 is MGHDK and CDR2 is SYGVNS.

This clonotype turned up a few times. This chain connects TRBV5-1 to TRBJ1-4, with D unresolved. V was pared by 4 bases and J by 5 bases, with 6 bases between. CDR1 is SGHRS, CDR2 YFSETQ, per germline. The CDR3 is 12 amino acids. The CDR3: CASSTENEKLFF. In nucleotides, the CDR3 is TGCGCCAGCAGCACCGAGAATGAAAAACTGTTTTTT.